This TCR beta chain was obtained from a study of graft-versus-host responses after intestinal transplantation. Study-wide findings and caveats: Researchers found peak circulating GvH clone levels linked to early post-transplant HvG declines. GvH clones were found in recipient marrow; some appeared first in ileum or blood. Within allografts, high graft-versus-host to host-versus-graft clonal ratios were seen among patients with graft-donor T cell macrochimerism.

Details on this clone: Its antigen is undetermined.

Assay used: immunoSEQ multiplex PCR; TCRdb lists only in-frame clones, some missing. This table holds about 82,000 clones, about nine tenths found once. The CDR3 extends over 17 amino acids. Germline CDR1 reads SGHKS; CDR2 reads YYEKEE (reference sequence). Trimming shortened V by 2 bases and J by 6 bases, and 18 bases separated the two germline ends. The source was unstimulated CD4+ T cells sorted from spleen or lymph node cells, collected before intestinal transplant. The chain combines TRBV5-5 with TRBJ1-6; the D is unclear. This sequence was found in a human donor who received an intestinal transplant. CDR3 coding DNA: TGTGCCAGCAGCTTACACAGTAACCCGTCTCCTAATTCACCCCTCCACTTT. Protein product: CASSLHSNPSPNSPLHF.